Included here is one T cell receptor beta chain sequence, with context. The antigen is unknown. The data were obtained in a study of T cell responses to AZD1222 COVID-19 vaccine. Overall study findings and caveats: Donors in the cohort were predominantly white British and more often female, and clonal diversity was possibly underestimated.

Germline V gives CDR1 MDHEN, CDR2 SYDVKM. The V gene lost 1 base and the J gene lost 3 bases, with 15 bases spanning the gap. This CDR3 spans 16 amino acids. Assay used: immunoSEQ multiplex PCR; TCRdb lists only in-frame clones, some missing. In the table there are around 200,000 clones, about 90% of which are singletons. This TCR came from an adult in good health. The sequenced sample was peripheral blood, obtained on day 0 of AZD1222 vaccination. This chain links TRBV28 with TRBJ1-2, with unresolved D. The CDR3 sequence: CASSLSGGSVYYGYTF. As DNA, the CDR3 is TGTGCCAGCAGTTTATCGGGCGGGAGTGTTTACTATGGCTACACCTTC.